Listed below are T cell receptor beta chains from one sample, sequenced in a study of blood T cells in healthy people across ages. TCRdb reprocessed the 5' RACE reads with MiXCR, giving one entry per CDR3 protein. This table has around 1,500,000 distinct CDR3 sequences, about 43% appearing once. The sample taken for sequencing was blood. All receptors come from a woman between 18 and 29 years old in good health. Each CDR3 is given without its conserved first and last residue.

J: TRBJ2-1; V: TRBV27; CDR3: ASTSSGTGGNEQF
J: TRBJ2-3; V: TRBV6-5; CDR3: ASSYGEPGSQY
J: TRBJ2-1; V: TRBV2; CDR3: ASRPTSGPYNEQF
J: TRBJ2-7; V: TRBV6-5; CDR3: ASSYSSGTAYEQY
J: TRBJ1-1; V: TRBV2; CDR3: ASSRRDRVGAEAF
J: TRBJ1-2; V: TRBV27; CDR3: ASRLDRSNYGYT
J: TRBJ1-1; V: TRBV7-2; CDR3: ASSLWSRNTEAF
J: TRBJ1-4; V: TRBV27; CDR3: ASSDRPNEKLF
J: TRBJ2-7; V: TRBV10-3; CDR3: AISESRDSPYEQY
J: TRBJ2-7; V: TRBV28; CDR3: ASSLGRTDFYEQY
J: TRBJ1-5; V: TRBV15; CDR3: ATSRVGGPKGSQH
J: TRBJ1-1; V: TRBV7-9; CDR3: ASSPSGREAF
J: TRBJ2-7; V: TRBV29-1; CDR3: SVEGNRDGGEQY
J: TRBJ1-2; V: TRBV6-5; CDR3: ASSYSRGLGYGYT
J: TRBJ2-7; V: TRBV6-4; CDR3: ASSADRGVDEQY
J: TRBJ2-7; V: TRBV7-9; CDR3: ASSGTGTGKAYEQY
J: TRBJ1-5; V: TRBV7-9; CDR3: ASSPTDSSNQPQH
J: TRBJ2-7; V: TRBV29-1; CDR3: SVSDIDEQY
J: TRBJ2-7; V: TRBV28; CDR3: ASSSYRVTAYEQY
J: TRBJ1-5; V: TRBV29-1; CDR3: SATGIGNQPQH
J: TRBJ2-3; V: TRBV6-1; CDR3: ASRDGAFRDTQY
J: TRBJ1-2; V: TRBV7-9; CDR3: ASSLGRGGRGEDYGYT
J: TRBJ2-3; V: TRBV12-5; CDR3: ASGLGTPGDTQY
J: TRBJ2-1; V: TRBV5-6; CDR3: ASSRLDRENEQF
J: TRBJ2-5; V: TRBV20-1; CDR3: SARDLASGGQETQY
J: TRBJ2-4; V: TRBV10-3; CDR3: ATSEGSKNIQY
J: TRBJ2-1; V: TRBV21-1; CDR3: ATPFNEQF
J: TRBJ2-7; V: TRBV10-1; CDR3: ATAHREWDEQY
J: TRBJ1-5; V: TRBV4-1; CDR3: ASSQRTGANQPQH
J: TRBJ1-1; V: TRBV27; CDR3: ASSDRGRVVNTEAF
J: TRBJ2-6; V: TRBV20-1; CDR3: SANGWAADSGANVLT
J: -; V: TRBV20-1; CDR3: SADGTGGGETQY
J: TRBJ1-5; V: TRBV12-3/TRBV12-4; CDR3: ASSPSGLNQPQH
J: TRBJ2-5; V: TRBV7-9; CDR3: ASSQGTATGETQY
J: TRBJ2-3; V: TRBV7-2; CDR3: ASSLADGLAGVTDTQY
J: TRBJ2-3; V: TRBV5-1; CDR3: ASSLPALAGAIDTQY
J: TRBJ2-4; V: TRBV2; CDR3: ASSGGGGAKNIQY
J: -; V: TRBV9; CDR3: ASSDKQGSVETQY
J: TRBJ2-6; V: TRBV3-1; CDR3: ASTPKTGGSGANVLT
J: TRBJ2-3; V: TRBV7-6; CDR3: TSSKTSGITDTQY
J: TRBJ2-7; V: TRBV27; CDR3: ASSLQGPSYEQY
J: TRBJ2-2; V: TRBV4-2; CDR3: ASSHSSTPGLAGGPTNTGELF
J: -; V: TRBV7-2; CDR3: ASSSVAGSSYNEQY
J: TRBJ2-3; V: TRBV28; CDR3: ASTTLGDTQY
J: TRBJ2-5; V: TRBV5-1; CDR3: ASSGRTGGETQY
J: TRBJ2-7; V: TRBV6-1; CDR3: ASRSGTSPYQSYEQY
J: TRBJ2-2; V: TRBV20-1; CDR3: SARGPRAGRNTGELF
J: TRBJ2-1; V: TRBV9; CDR3: ASSARIGYNEQF
J: TRBJ2-7; V: TRBV27; CDR3: ASSSHDRGPSYEQY